A selection of T cell receptor beta chains follows, all from one sample in a study of spatial heterogeneity in lung cancer. TCRdb processed the 5' RACE reads anew with MiXCR; each CDR3 protein has one entry. The repertoire has 85,000 to 100,000 distinct CDR3 sequences, about 12% of them found once; the top ten carry roughly 39%. This specimen consisted of PBMCs, obtained at surgery. The origin of the receptors is a male donor with early-stage non-small cell lung cancer. CDR3s include the opening cysteine and the closing phenylalanine or tryptophan. D genes are given only for firm matches. Clone size is given for some rows only: seen once, a few or many times, or a class if the clone is expanded.

size | J | V | D | DNA | CDR3
NA | TRBJ2-1 | TRBV7-2 | NA | TGTGCCAGCAGCTCGATACTACTAGCTCCTAAAAAGTTCTTC | CASSSILLAPKKFF
many | TRBJ2-4 | TRBV28 | NA | TGTGCCAGCAGCCCGTCGGTGAGCGCGATAAACATTCAGTACTTC | CASSPSVSAINIQYF
NA | TRBJ2-3 | TRBV20-1 | TRBD2 | TGCAGTGCTAGGAGACTAGCCCCGAGCACAGATACGCAGTATTTT | CSARRLAPSTDTQYF
NA | TRBJ1-2 | TRBV7-2 | NA | TGTGCCAGCAGCCCGCAGGGATATGGCTACACCTTC | CASSPQGYGYTF
many | TRBJ2-5 | TRBV6-2/TRBV6-3 | NA | TGTGCCAGCAGTGGAACAGGGACCCAAGAGACCCAGTACTTC | CASSGTGTQETQYF
few | TRBJ1-1 | TRBV7-2 | NA | TGTGCCAGCAGCTTCGGACCAGTCACTGAAGCTTTCTTT | CASSFGPVTEAFF
few | TRBJ1-1 | TRBV20-1 | NA | TGCAGTGCTGCCGCCGCCGGAGTGAGGAGGACTGAAGCTTTCTTT | CSAAAAGVRRTEAFF
few | TRBJ2-2 | TRBV11-2 | TRBD2 | TGTGCCAGCAGCTATAGCGGGAGGGACTACGGGGAGCTGTTTTTT | CASSYSGRDYGELFF
NA | TRBJ1-6 | TRBV20-1 | NA | TGCAGTGCTAGAACTGCTGGTCTCTATAATTCACCCCTCCACTTT | CSARTAGLYNSPLHF
NA | TRBJ2-3 | TRBV11-1 | NA | TGTGCCAGCAGCTTCCGACGGAGATTAAGCACAGATACGCAGTATTTT | CASSFRRRLSTDTQYF
few | TRBJ2-2 | TRBV7-2 | NA | TGTGCCAGCAGCGAATGGAGGAGGAACACCGGGGAGCTGTTTTTT | CASSEWRRNTGELFF
few | TRBJ2-2 | TRBV4-2 | TRBD2 | TGTGCCAGCAGCGAGGGACTAGCGGGAGGCGGGGAGCTGTTTTTT | CASSEGLAGGGELFF
few | TRBJ2-3 | TRBV28 | TRBD2 | TGTGCCAGCAGTTCAGCGGGGTGGGGCACGGATACGCAGTATTTT | CASSSAGWGTDTQYF
NA | TRBJ1-2 | TRBV28 | NA | TGTGCCAGCAGTTTACAGTCCGGCTATGGCTACACCTTC | CASSLQSGYGYTF
few | TRBJ1-2 | TRBV7-9 | TRBD1 | TGTGCCAGCAGCCAGACAGGGGTTTCCTATGGCTACACCTTC | CASSQTGVSYGYTF
NA | TRBJ2-3 | TRBV19 | TRBD1 | TGTGCCAGTACACAGGGGTCTCGTACAGATACGCAGTATTTT | CASTQGSRTDTQYF
few | TRBJ2-3 | TRBV18 | NA | TGTGCCAGCTCACCAGGCAGGGCCACAGATACGCAGTATTTT | CASSPGRATDTQYF
NA | TRBJ2-7 | TRBV5-1 | NA | TGCGCCAGCAGCTTGGCCAGCGTGAGCGCCTTCTCCTACGAGCAGTACTTC | CASSLASVSAFSYEQYF